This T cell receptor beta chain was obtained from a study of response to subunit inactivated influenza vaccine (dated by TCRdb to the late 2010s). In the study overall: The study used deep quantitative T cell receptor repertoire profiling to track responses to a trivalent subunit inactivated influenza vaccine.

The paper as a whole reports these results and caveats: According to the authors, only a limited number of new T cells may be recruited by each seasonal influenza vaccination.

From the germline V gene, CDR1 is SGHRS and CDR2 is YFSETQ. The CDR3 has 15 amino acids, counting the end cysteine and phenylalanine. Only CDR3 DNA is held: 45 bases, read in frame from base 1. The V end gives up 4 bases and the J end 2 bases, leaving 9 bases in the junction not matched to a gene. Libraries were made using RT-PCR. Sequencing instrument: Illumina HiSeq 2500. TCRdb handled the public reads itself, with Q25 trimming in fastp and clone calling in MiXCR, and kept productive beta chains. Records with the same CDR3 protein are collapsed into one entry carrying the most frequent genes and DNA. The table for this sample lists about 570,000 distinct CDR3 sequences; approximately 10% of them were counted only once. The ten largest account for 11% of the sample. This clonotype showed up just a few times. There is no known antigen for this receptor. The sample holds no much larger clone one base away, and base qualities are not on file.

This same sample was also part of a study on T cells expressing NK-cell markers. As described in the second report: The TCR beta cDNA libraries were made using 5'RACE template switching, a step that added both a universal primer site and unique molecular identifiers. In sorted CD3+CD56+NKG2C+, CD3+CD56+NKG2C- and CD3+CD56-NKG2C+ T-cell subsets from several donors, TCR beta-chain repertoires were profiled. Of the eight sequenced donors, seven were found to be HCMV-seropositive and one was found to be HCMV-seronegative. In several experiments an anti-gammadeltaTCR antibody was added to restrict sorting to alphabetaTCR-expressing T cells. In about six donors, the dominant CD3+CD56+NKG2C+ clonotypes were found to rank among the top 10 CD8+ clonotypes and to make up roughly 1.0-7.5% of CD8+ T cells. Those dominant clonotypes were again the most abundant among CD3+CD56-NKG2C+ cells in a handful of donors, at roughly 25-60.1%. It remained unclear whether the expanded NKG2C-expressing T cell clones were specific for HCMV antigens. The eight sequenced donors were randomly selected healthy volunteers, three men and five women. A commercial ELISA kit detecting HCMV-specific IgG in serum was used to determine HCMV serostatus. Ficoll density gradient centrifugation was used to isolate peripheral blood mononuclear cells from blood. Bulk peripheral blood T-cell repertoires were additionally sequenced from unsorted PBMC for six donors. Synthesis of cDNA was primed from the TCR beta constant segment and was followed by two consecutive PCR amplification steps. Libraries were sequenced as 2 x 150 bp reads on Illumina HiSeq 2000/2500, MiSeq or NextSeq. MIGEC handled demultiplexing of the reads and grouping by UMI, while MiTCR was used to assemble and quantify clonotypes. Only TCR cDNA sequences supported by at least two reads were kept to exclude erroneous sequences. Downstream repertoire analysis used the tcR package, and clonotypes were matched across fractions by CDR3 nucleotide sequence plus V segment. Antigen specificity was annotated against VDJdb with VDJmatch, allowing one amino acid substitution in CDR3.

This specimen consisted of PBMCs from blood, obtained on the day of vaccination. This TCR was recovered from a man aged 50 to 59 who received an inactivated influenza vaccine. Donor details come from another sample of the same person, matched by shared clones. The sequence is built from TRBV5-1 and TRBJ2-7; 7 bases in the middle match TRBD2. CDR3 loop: CASSERLAATYEQYF. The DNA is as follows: TGCGCCAGCAGCGAGCGGCTAGCGGCGACCTACGAGCAGTACTTC.